This T cell receptor beta chain was sequenced in a study of cytomegalovirus exposure and HLA in healthy donors. Study-level points and caveats: Cytomegalovirus association was assigned to more than 150 TCR beta chains.

The PCR used 60 Vbeta and 13 Jbeta primers. Per the study methods: Around 9.9 million shared chains were among the roughly 80 million unique TCR beta chains that a later analysis counted. The assay was immunoSEQ multiplex PCR, and TCRdb's table has in-frame clones only and misses some. V and J calls and clone size follow that table, whereas D and trimming were derived from the DNA. The data contain some 190,000 clones, 86% of them singletons. The CDR3 is 15 amino acids. The V end was cut by 6 bases, the J end by 5 bases, with 19 bases between. The germline V gene encodes CDR1 MNHEY and CDR2 SMNVEV (reference sequence). This clone was picked up a small number of times. What it binds is not known.

The chain recombines TRBV27 with TRBJ1-2; D may be TRBD1 (5 bases). This clonotype was obtained from a woman under 40 in good health and CMV-seronegative. The sample was PBMCs. The CDR3 region is CASRTDSGLPYGYTF. In DNA, the CDR3 is TGTGCCAGCAGAACAGACTCGGGACTGCCTTATGGCTACACCTTC.